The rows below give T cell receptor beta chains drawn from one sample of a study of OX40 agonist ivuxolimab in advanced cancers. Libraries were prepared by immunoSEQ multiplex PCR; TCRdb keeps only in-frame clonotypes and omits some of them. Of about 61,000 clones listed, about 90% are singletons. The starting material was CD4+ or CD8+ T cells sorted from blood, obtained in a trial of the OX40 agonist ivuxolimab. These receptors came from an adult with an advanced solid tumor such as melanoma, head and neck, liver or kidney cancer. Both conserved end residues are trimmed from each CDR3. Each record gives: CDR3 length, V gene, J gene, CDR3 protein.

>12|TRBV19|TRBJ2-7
ASSIDLGPYEQY
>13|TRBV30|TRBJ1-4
AWKITHATNEKLF
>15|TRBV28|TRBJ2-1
ASSLLNWGETYNEQF
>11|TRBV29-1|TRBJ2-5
SGSGGREETQY
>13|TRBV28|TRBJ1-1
ASSLMSLMNTEAF
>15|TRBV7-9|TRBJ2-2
ASSLGLAGANTGELF
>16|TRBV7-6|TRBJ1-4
ASSEIGFEGRDNEKLF
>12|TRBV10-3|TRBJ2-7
AIRGNGGPYEQY
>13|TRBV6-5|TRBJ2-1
ASSPIAGGVNEQF
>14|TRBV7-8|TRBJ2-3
ASSFGRLPGTDTQY
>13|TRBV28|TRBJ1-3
ASSPAGGRGNTIY
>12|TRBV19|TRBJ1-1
ASSIDLEYSEAF
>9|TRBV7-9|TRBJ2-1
ASSPSEAQF
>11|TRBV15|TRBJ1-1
ATSRQPNTEAF
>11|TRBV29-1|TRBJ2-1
SPLTGDYNEQF
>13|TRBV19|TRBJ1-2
ASTKATGVNYGYT
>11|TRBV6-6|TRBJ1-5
ASSYEGYQPQH
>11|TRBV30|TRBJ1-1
AWCGGETGEAF
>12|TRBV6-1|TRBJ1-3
ASRAWTAGNTIY
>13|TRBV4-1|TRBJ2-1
ASSQLSSLGGEQF
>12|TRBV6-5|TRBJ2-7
ASSYTGQAYEQY
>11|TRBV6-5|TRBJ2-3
ASSFFGTDTQY
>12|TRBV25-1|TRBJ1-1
ASSYTGGNTEAF
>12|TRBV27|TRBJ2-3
ASSSTGVTDTQY
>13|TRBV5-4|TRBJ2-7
ASSSRGGPVYEQY
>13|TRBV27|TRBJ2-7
ASSLSRGSAYEQY
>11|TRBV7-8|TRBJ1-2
ASSLAGNYGYT
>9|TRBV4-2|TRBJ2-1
ASSQDFEQF
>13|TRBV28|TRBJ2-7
ASSLDSGTGREQY
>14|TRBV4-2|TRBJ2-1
ASSQTGTSGYNEQF
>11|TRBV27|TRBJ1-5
ASSPPGGQPQH
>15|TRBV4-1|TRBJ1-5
ASSQDLQLEGNQPQH
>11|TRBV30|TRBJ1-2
AWRPEFSYGYT
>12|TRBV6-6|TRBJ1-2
ASSYADSNYGYT
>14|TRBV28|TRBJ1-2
ASSFSPGTSNYGYT
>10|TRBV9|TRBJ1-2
ASSVYKDGYT
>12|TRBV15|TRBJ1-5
ATSNNRGGQPQH
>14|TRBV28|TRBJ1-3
ASSSSTESSGNTIY
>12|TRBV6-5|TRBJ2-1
ASSFSGGRNEQF
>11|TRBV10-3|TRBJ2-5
AIGHGGGETQY
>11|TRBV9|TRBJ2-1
ASSVTPDNEQF
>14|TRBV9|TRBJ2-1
ASSVESGLADNEQF
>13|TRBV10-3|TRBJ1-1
AISEAQGAVTEAF
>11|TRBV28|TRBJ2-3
ASSFASTDTQY